Below are 10 T cell receptor beta chains sequenced from a single sample in a study of blood T cell repertoires in COVID-19 (dated by TCRdb to 2020 to 2022). Library preparation used the immunoSEQ multiplex PCR assay. The clones in this table, taken by TCRdb from immuneACCESS, are in-frame only. Not every clone is retained; where verified, under half of the shortfall comes from an unresolved V gene, and the cause of the rest is unknown. This sample comprises approximately 180,000 clones, about four fifths of them detected only once. Of the sample, 10% to 15% falls within the top ten clones. The sample consisted of peripheral blood. The receptors derive from a woman aged 80 or older with COVID-19, enrolled during active disease.

This clone was seen a few times. This chain joins TRBV27 and TRBJ2-7; a weak D match, TRBD1 (5 bases). CDR3 length: 15 residues. The germline V gene encodes CDR1 MNHEY and CDR2 SMNVEV (reference sequence). The V end lost 0 bases, the J end lost 4 bases, and 13 bases lay between the germline ends. CDR3 sequence: CASSLSTGLGYEQYF. CDR3 in DNA: TGTGCCAGCAGTTTATCCACAGGATTGGGGTACGAGCAGTACTTC.

The chain joins TRBV10-3 to TRBJ2-2; 7 bases align to TRBD2. Trimming took 4 bases from V and 4 from J; bases not matched to a gene: 6. This CDR3 region has 15 residues. The germline CDR1 and CDR2 sequences are ENHRY and SYGVKD. The CDR3 bases are TGTGCCATCAGTGCCCAACTAGCGACCACCGGGGAGCTGTTTTTT. The encoded protein is CAISAQLATTGELFF.

The chain couples TRBV5-4 to TRBJ2-1; 10 nucleotides match TRBD2. The CDR3 has 15 amino acids. Germline CDR1 SGHNT, CDR2 YYREEE (reference sequence). Trimming removed 3 bases from V and 6 bases from J; junction bases left unmatched: 6. The CDR3 sequence: CASSSGLALGNEQFF. The CDR3 DNA is TGTGCCAGCAGCTCGGGACTAGCGCTAGGCAATGAGCAGTTCTTC.

This sequence joins TRBV7-8 and TRBJ2-3, with a possible D match to TRBD2 (6 bases). V was trimmed by 1 base and J by 1 base, leaving 9 bases between them. Germline CDR1 SGHVS, CDR2 FQNEAQ. CDR3 length equals 15 residues. CDR3 nucleotides: TGTGCCAGCAGCTTAGAATCGGGGGGCACAGATACGCAGTATTTT. Translated: CASSLESGGTDTQYF.

This chain links TRBV2 with TRBJ2-2; 7 bases agree with TRBD1. Trimming removed 1 base from V and 5 bases from J; junction bases left unmatched: 4. The CDR3 is 15 residues long. The germline V gene encodes CDR1 SNHLY and CDR2 FYNNEI. The CDR3 protein is CASSEVRGRTGELFF. In DNA, the CDR3 is TGTGCCAGCAGTGAAGTTAGGGGGCGAACCGGGGAGCTGTTTTTT.

The V call is TRBV19, the J call TRBJ1-5, with TRBD1 matching 10 bases. After removal of 3 bases from V and 1 base from J, the junction contained 6 bases not matched to a gene. Germline-derived CDR1 and CDR2 are LNHDA and SQIVND (reference sequence). The CDR3 consists of 17 residues. CDR3: CASSITGTGASNQPQHF. The CDR3, as DNA: TGTGCCAGTAGTATCACCGGGACAGGGGCCAGCAATCAGCCCCAGCATTTT.

This chain joins TRBV29-1 and TRBJ2-1, with 8 bases that match TRBD1. CDR3 size: 13 residues. V was pared by 7 bases and J by 5 bases, with 7 bases of the junction left unmatched. Germline CDR1 SQVTM, CDR2 ANQGSEA. CDR3 loop: CSAPGQVNNEQFF. The CDR3 DNA follows: TGCAGCGCCCCGGGACAGGTTAACAATGAGCAGTTCTTC.

This sequence joins TRBV5-4 and TRBJ1-6; 11 nucleotides align to TRBD1. There are 18 residues in the CDR3. Germline CDR1 reads SGHNT; CDR2 reads YYREEE (reference sequence). V gave up 3 bases and J gave up 3 bases; unmatched junction bases: 8. DNA for the CDR3: TGTGCCAGCAGCTCGGACAGGGGGCCTCCTGGCTATAATTCACCCCTCCACTTT. Its protein is CASSSDRGPPGYNSPLHF.

The chain carries TRBV27 and TRBJ2-7; 10 nucleotides line up with TRBD1. CDR1 is MNHEY and CDR2 is SMNVEV in the germline V gene (reference sequence). The V segment lost 4 bases and the J segment 5 bases; nucleotides outside the gene matches: 8. The CDR3 covers 15 residues. The CDR3 loop is CASSSRDRGTDEQYF. CDR3 DNA sequence: TGTGCCAGCAGTTCCCGGGACAGGGGTACAGACGAGCAGTACTTC.

The chain employs TRBV11-2 and TRBJ2-4, with 8 bases lining up with TRBD1. This CDR3 comprises 17 residues. V shed 1 base and J 8 bases; nucleotides not matched to a gene: 13. Germline V CDR1 and CDR2: SGHAT, FQNNGV. CDR3 nucleotide sequence: TGTGCCAGCAGCTTAGGTTTTGCGGCAGGGGGCGCAGACATTCAGTACTTC. Translating gives CASSLGFAAGGADIQYF.